This is a list of T cell receptor beta chains from one sample in a study of post-analysis software for immune sequencing data. TCRdb reanalysed the PCR reads using MiXCR and keeps one entry per CDR3 protein. This table has 750,000 to 950,000 distinct CDR3 sequences, approximately 50% appearing once. Sequencing was performed on blood. The receptor set was obtained from a girl aged 5 to 17 with multiple sclerosis. Each CDR3 is given without its conserved first and last residue. Size is omitted from some rows. Given values are once, few, many or a class for expanded clones.

J: TRBJ2-1; V: TRBV28; size: -; CDR3: ASTPNSYNEQF
J: TRBJ2-3; V: TRBV7-9; size: once; CDR3: ASSLGPESTDTQY
J: TRBJ2-1; V: TRBV5-1; size: -; CDR3: ASSPAGTSGSPSYNEQF
J: TRBJ2-7; V: TRBV4-1; size: -; CDR3: ASSPTEGLYEQY
J: TRBJ2-1; V: TRBV15; size: -; CDR3: ATSAYSEQF
J: TRBJ2-5; V: TRBV14; size: few; CDR3: ASSLKWETQY
J: TRBJ2-6; V: TRBV29-1; size: -; CDR3: SVEVRTGSYSGANVLT
J: TRBJ2-7; V: TRBV20-1; size: once; CDR3: SLGAYYEQY
J: TRBJ1-2; V: TRBV11-2; size: few; CDR3: ASSLVRGDGYT
J: -; V: TRBV6-2/TRBV6-3; size: -; CDR3: ASSRGDRGHSYEQY
J: TRBJ1-1; V: TRBV6-5; size: -; CDR3: ASSPRTGSTEAF
J: TRBJ1-2; V: TRBV29-1; size: -; CDR3: SVEDRASSHYGYT
J: TRBJ2-5; V: TRBV12-3/TRBV12-4; size: -; CDR3: ASSFVLSGRKTQY
J: -; V: TRBV6-6; size: -; CDR3: ASSPVGARYEQY
J: TRBJ2-7; V: TRBV3-1; size: -; CDR3: ASSQGARVGAKY
J: TRBJ1-4; V: TRBV13; size: -; CDR3: ASSLRRPDGSNEKLF
J: TRBJ2-7; V: TRBV5-1; size: -; CDR3: ASSLIRQGLSYEQY
J: TRBJ2-1; V: TRBV29-1; size: -; CDR3: SAFSGGSYNEQF
J: TRBJ2-7; V: TRBV12-3/TRBV12-4; size: many; CDR3: ASSFGGTYEQY
J: TRBJ2-4; V: TRBV27; size: -; CDR3: ASSFEAKNIQY
J: TRBJ2-7; V: TRBV5-6; size: few; CDR3: ASSLALDLPGNYEQY
J: TRBJ2-7; V: TRBV20-1; size: -; CDR3: SAGRARENEQY
J: TRBJ2-7; V: TRBV7-3; size: few; CDR3: ASTPTSSDYEQY
J: TRBJ2-7; V: TRBV20-1; size: -; CDR3: SALRQGNTYEQY
J: TRBJ1-5; V: TRBV7-8; size: -; CDR3: ASSPRRGRSNQPQH
J: TRBJ2-6; V: TRBV6-2/TRBV6-3; size: -; CDR3: ASSYPGANVLT
J: TRBJ2-3; V: TRBV10-3; size: few; CDR3: AISPGFRDTDTQY
J: TRBJ2-1; V: TRBV20-1; size: few; CDR3: SATPTSGSYDEQF
J: TRBJ1-2; V: TRBV18; size: few; CDR3: ASSDRDRGNYGYT
J: TRBJ2-7; V: TRBV18; size: -; CDR3: ASSSGLAGVAEQY
J: TRBJ1-4; V: TRBV20-1; size: -; CDR3: SARTPSREKLF
J: TRBJ1-1; V: TRBV7-9; size: -; CDR3: ASSWALTGAEAF
J: TRBJ2-1; V: TRBV3-1; size: -; CDR3: ASSQVPERNEQF
J: TRBJ2-3; V: TRBV20-1; size: -; CDR3: SAGGLAGPSTDTQY
J: TRBJ1-5; V: TRBV20-1; size: -; CDR3: SATREGGLEQPQH
J: TRBJ2-2; V: TRBV29-1; size: few; CDR3: SVSWTSGPNTGELF
J: TRBJ1-2; V: TRBV3-1; size: few; CDR3: ASSLLARDRGPGYT
J: TRBJ2-1; V: TRBV5-1; size: -; CDR3: ASSSYPPGQGYNEQF
J: -; V: TRBV7-7; size: -; CDR3: ASSPGTGWRETQY
J: TRBJ1-2; V: TRBV5-1; size: few; CDR3: ASSMGQRDGYT
J: TRBJ2-5; V: TRBV7-8; size: few; CDR3: ASSLGPVTYQETQY
J: TRBJ2-6; V: TRBV6-5; size: few; CDR3: ASSYGGGSGANVLT
J: TRBJ2-7; V: TRBV7-2; size: -; CDR3: ASSLGALQEQY
J: TRBJ2-3; V: TRBV6-2/TRBV6-3; size: -; CDR3: ASGGRISTDTQY
J: TRBJ2-1; V: TRBV5-4; size: -; CDR3: ASSLAGTYRANEQF
J: -; V: TRBV6-5; size: few; CDR3: ASSYSIAGAHKTQY
J: TRBJ2-1; V: TRBV9; size: -; CDR3: ASSVVAGATYNGQF
J: TRBJ1-2; V: TRBV7-2; size: -; CDR3: ASSLATINYGYT
J: TRBJ2-7; V: TRBV4-2; size: -; CDR3: ASSQDALAGGAYEQY